The 28 T cell receptor beta chains below all came from one sample that was sequenced in a study of radiotherapy plus CTLA-4 blockade in lung cancer (dated by TCRdb to 2016 to 2019). The library was obtained by the immunoSEQ multiplex PCR assay. TCRdb took this table from immuneACCESS and kept in-frame rearrangements with V and J called. Such tables lack part of the clones; where checked against another copy, unresolved V genes explain under half of the gap, and the rest is unexplained. Present in this sample are 55,000 to 85,000 clones, 65% to 85% of which were seen just once. The leading ten clones occupy approximately 15% of the sample. This specimen was peripheral blood, taken from a patient treated with radiotherapy plus ipilimumab. The receptors were gathered from a human donor with non-small cell lung cancer whose response to radiotherapy plus ipilimumab could not be evaluated. Some clones in this sample may be carry-over from other donors' samples.

This clone was detected a few times. V is TRBV20-1 and J is TRBJ1-1; D unclear. Germline CDR1 is DFQATT and CDR2 is SNEGSKA (reference sequence). The CDR3 covers 11 residues. Trimming took off 1 base at V and 13 bases at J, with 13 bases between the two ends. This CDR3 is CSARAGGLGFF. In DNA form, the CDR3 reads TGCAGTGCTAGAGCTGGTGGGCTGGGTTTCTTT.

This clone was seen more than once but under ten times. This sequence joins TRBV2 and TRBJ2-1; unclear D gene. V dropped 2 bases and J dropped 7 bases, with 9 bases sitting between them. Germline values: CDR1 SNHLY, CDR2 FYNNEI. The CDR3 has 13 amino acids. CDR3 loop: CASSENYKNEQFF. As DNA, the CDR3 is TGTGCCAGCAGTGAAAACTATAAGAATGAGCAGTTCTTC.

This rearrangement joins TRBV2 to TRBJ2-3; 12 nucleotides agree with TRBD2. The CDR3 runs to 18 residues. Germline values: CDR1 SNHLY, CDR2 FYNNEI. The V segment lost 2 bases and the J segment 1 base; nucleotides outside the gene matches: 7. Here the CDR3 reads CASSESASGGARTDTQYF. CDR3 nucleotide sequence: TGTGCCAGCAGTGAATCGGCTAGCGGGGGGGCCCGCACAGATACGCAGTATTTT.

The V gene is TRBV2, the J gene TRBJ2-5; D remains ambiguous. The CDR3 loop spans 14 amino acids. Looked up from germline, CDR1 is SNHLY and CDR2 is FYNNEI. Trimming stripped 6 bases from V and 4 bases from J, with 15 bases between. The CDR3 protein is CASSAPLPGETQYF. DNA for the CDR3: TGTGCCAGCAGCGCCCCTCTCCCAGGAGAGACCCAGTACTTC.

The chain joins TRBV4-3 to TRBJ2-6; TRBD1 aligns across 12 bases. The CDR3 runs 19 residues. The V and J ends lost 3 bases and 1 base, in that order; junction bases with no gene match: 7. Germline-derived CDR1 and CDR2 are LGHNA and YSLEER. CDR3 coding DNA: TGCGCCAGCAGCCAGAGACCGGGACAGGGGGCATCTGGGGCCAACGTCCTGACTTTC. Its translation is CASSQRPGQGASGANVLTF.

J is TRBJ1-4 and V is TRBV5-4, with no clear D. The CDR3 spans 15 residues. The germline V gene has CDR1 SGHNT and CDR2 YYREEE (reference sequence). Trimming removed 1 base from V and 0 bases from J, with 7 bases in between. In DNA, the CDR3 is TGTGCCAGCAGCTTGCCCGGGTCAACTAATGAAAAACTGTTTTTT. This sequence encodes CASSLPGSTNEKLFF.

In this sample, this clone turned up a few times. This CDR3 is CASSLGYLSPRSNTEAFF. As DNA, the CDR3 is TGTGCCAGCAGCTTAGGGTACCTAAGTCCCCGGTCGAACACTGAAGCTTTCTTT. The chain combines TRBV7-8 with TRBJ1-1; D is undetermined. This CDR3 is 18 amino acids long. Per germline, CDR1 SGHVS and CDR2 FQNEAQ. V lost 1 base to trimming and J lost 1 base, with 19 bases between them. The full variable domain, its missing parts supplied by reference TRBV7-8 and TRBJ1-1, is GAGVSQSPRYKVAKRGQDVALRCDPISGHVSLFWYQQALGQGPEFLTYFQNEAQLDKSGLPSDRFFAERPEGSVSTLKIQRTQQEDSAVYLCASSLGYLSPRSNTEAFFGQGTRLTVV.

For this clone: At one end, the junction sequence differs from germline, possibly due to a read error. The chain links TRBV7-7 to TRBJ2-1, with 9 bases aligning to TRBD2. Per the germline V gene, CDR1 is SSHAT and CDR2 is FNYEAQ (reference sequence). The CDR3 consists of 15 residues. The CDR3 reads CASSLDGGGAGEQFF. The CDR3 nucleotides are TGTGCTAGCAGCTTAGACGGCGGGGGGGCCGGTGAGCAGTTCTTC.

The chain has TRBV5-5 and TRBJ2-7, with a possible D match to TRBD2 (5 bases). The V end lost 4 bases, the J end lost 0 bases, and 14 bases lay between the germline ends. The V gene's germline CDR1 is SGHKS and CDR2 YYEKEE (reference sequence). CDR3 length equals 15 residues. The CDR3 loop is CASSRTDGNSYEQYF. CDR3 DNA: TGTGCCAGCAGCCGTACGGACGGGAACTCCTACGAGCAGTACTTC. The full variable domain, completed using reference TRBV5-5 and TRBJ2-7, is DAGVTQSPTHLIKTRGQQVTLRCSPISGHKSVSWYQQVLGQGPQFIFQYYEKEERGRGNFPDRFSARQFPNYSSELNVNALLLGDSALYLCASSRTDGNSYEQYFGPGTRLTVT.

The chain recombines TRBV5-1 with TRBJ2-1; 7 bases are a match to TRBD1. Looked up from germline, CDR1 is SGHRS and CDR2 is YFSETQ. This CDR3 comprises 14 residues. J lost 6 bases, V lost 0 bases, and 3 bases had no gene match. CDR3 amino acids: CASSLEGQFNEQFF. The CDR3 region has the DNA TGCGCCAGCAGCTTGGAGGGACAGTTCAATGAGCAGTTCTTC.

In its sample, this clone was seen once. The V gene is TRBV7-9, the J gene TRBJ2-4; D might be TRBD1 (6 bases). Germline V gene data show CDR1 as SEHNR and CDR2 as FQNEAQ (reference sequence). This CDR3 has 15 residues. Trimming removed 4 bases at V and 9 bases at J, with 19 bases between. The CDR3 DNA is TGTGCCAGCAGCTCTCGGGCAGGGGTTTTCTCCATTCAGTACTTC. This gives the protein CASSSRAGVFSIQYF.

This sequence joins TRBV5-1 and TRBJ2-3; TRBD2 is a possible D gene (5 bases). V lost 0 bases to trimming and J lost 1 base, with 9 bases between them. This CDR3 spans 15 amino acids. Germline V lookup: CDR1 SGHRS, CDR2 YFSETQ. The CDR3: CASSLAGKGTDTQYF. CDR3 nucleotides: TGCGCCAGCAGCTTGGCGGGGAAGGGCACAGATACGCAGTATTTT.

The V call is TRBV9, the J call TRBJ2-3; 7 bases are a match to TRBD1. This CDR3 comprises 15 residues. V lost 4 bases, J lost 6 bases, and 11 bases stayed unmatched. The germline V gene has CDR1 SGDLS and CDR2 YYNGEE. CDR3 residues: CASSLSPGGSDTQYF. The CDR3, as DNA: TGTGCCAGCAGCCTTAGTCCAGGGGGTTCCGATACGCAGTATTTT.

The table lists this clone with a count of one. J is TRBJ2-1 and V is TRBV9; 8 bases agree with TRBD2. The germline V gene encodes CDR1 SGDLS and CDR2 YYNGEE. J gave up 10 bases and V 7 bases, and 7 bases lay outside the gene matches. The CDR3 runs 12 residues. In DNA form, the CDR3 reads TGTGCCAGCGCACGGGGGGGACCCGAGCAGTTCTTC. This translates into CASARGGPEQFF.

The J gene is TRBJ2-5, the V gene TRBV6-1, with 7 bases matching TRBD2. This CDR3 comprises 14 residues. Trimming cost V 7 bases and J 2 bases; bases outside gene matches: 7. CDR1 and CDR2 (germline): MNHNS, SASEGT. The CDR3 DNA sequence: TGTGCCAGCACCCCGGGGAGGGCGCAAGAGACCCAGTACTTC. Protein: CASTPGRAQETQYF.

The chain combines TRBV5-8 with TRBJ1-5; 7 bases fit TRBD1. Unmatched junction bases numbered 9, after V lost 4 bases and J lost 2 bases. Germline V gene data show CDR1 as SGHTS and CDR2 as YDEGEE. This CDR3 is built from 16 residues. As DNA, the CDR3 is TGTGCCAGCAGCCGGAACAGGGGCGGGGGCAATCAGCCCCAGCATTTT. This encodes CASSRNRGGGNQPQHF.

This clone was recorded only once. The V call is TRBV7-2, the J call TRBJ1-1; 9 positions match TRBD1. Germline V lookup: CDR1 SGHTA, CDR2 FQGNSA. The CDR3 has 13 amino acids. V shed 4 bases and J 5 bases; nucleotides not matched to a gene: 2. CDR3 residues: CASSWDRDTEAFF. The CDR3 DNA follows: TGTGCCAGCAGCTGGGACAGGGATACTGAAGCTTTCTTT.

V usage is TRBV7-9 and J usage is TRBJ1-1; D may be TRBD1 (5 bases). Germline CDR1 and CDR2: SEHNR and FQNEAQ (reference sequence). This CDR3 contains 14 residues. Trimming pared 1 base from V and 1 base from J, leaving 7 bases between. The CDR3 here is CASSLGQPNTEAFF. The DNA of the CDR3 is TGTGCCAGCAGCTTAGGACAGCCGAACACTGAAGCTTTCTTT.

This chain joins TRBV4-1 and TRBJ2-5, with D possibly matching TRBD1 (6 bases). Germline lookup yields CDR1 MGHRA and CDR2 YSYEKL. The CDR3 loop spans 15 amino acids. The V gene lost 4 bases and the J gene lost 4 bases, with 16 bases spanning the gap. CDR3 protein: CASSLRWGHGETQYF. In DNA form, the CDR3 reads TGCGCCAGCAGCCTGCGGTGGGGGCACGGAGAGACCCAGTACTTC.

The rearrangement joins TRBV4-1 to TRBJ1-2; D is undetermined. Trimming removed 0 bases from V and 4 bases from J, with 12 bases in between. The germline gives CDR1 MGHRA, CDR2 YSYEKL. The CDR3 has 15 amino acids. In DNA, the CDR3 is TGCGCCAGCAGCCAAGATTCAAGCGGTCTCTATGGCTACACCTTC. This codes for CASSQDSSGLYGYTF.

Regarding this clone: The junction departs from the called germline gene at one end, perhaps through a read error. The rearrangement links TRBV4-3 to TRBJ1-1; the D gene is possibly TRBD1 (6 bases). Germline assignment: CDR1 LGHNA and CDR2 YSLEER. This CDR3 is built from 14 residues. The CDR3 is CASTQGGGRAEAFF. In DNA form, the CDR3 reads TGCGCCAGCACCCAAGGAGGGGGTAGGGCTGAAGCTTTCTTT.

The chain has TRBV7-9 and TRBJ1-1, with a possible D match to TRBD1 (5 bases). Looked up from germline, CDR1 is SEHNR and CDR2 is FQNEAQ (reference sequence). V dropped 6 bases and J dropped 2 bases, with 13 bases sitting between them. CDR3 length equals 14 residues. The CDR3 loop is CASRPNTGNTEAFF. CDR3 nucleotides: TGTGCCAGCAGACCAAATACAGGTAACACTGAAGCTTTCTTT.

This sequence joins TRBV11-2 and TRBJ2-2; the D gene is possibly TRBD2 (6 bases). This CDR3 has 16 amino acids. Deletions cut 5 bases from V and 3 bases from J, with 16 bases between. Germline V CDR1 and CDR2: SGHAT, FQNNGV. Written as DNA, the CDR3 is TGTGCCAGCAGCGTATCGGGACTCTCCGACACCGGGGAGCTGTTTTTT. Amino acids: CASSVSGLSDTGELFF.

Comments on this clone: One end of the junction fails to match germline, which may point to a read error. The rearrangement uses TRBV2 and TRBJ1-1; 9 nucleotides match TRBD1. Germline V gives CDR1 SNHLY, CDR2 FYNNEI. The CDR3 length is 12 residues. The CDR3 DNA sequence: TGTGCCAGCAGCCAAAGGGGACAGGGAGTCCTCTTT. Protein sequence: CASSQRGQGVLF.

The chain links TRBV2 to TRBJ1-2; D remains ambiguous. The germline gives CDR1 SNHLY, CDR2 FYNNEI. V was pared by 1 base and J by 5 bases, with 11 bases between. The CDR3 is 14 amino acids. This CDR3 is CASSEGASIYGYTF. The CDR3 DNA reads TGTGCCAGCAGTGAAGGGGCAAGTATATATGGCTACACCTTC.

This rearrangement joins TRBV6-1 to TRBJ1-3, with 7 bases lining up with TRBD1. CDR1 is MNHNS, CDR2 SASEGT, per germline. The CDR3 is 14 residues long. V lost 5 bases and J lost 4; bases outside the gene matches: 5. The CDR3 is CASSMTGRGNTIYF. The CDR3 nucleotides read TGTGCCAGCAGTATGACAGGGAGGGGAAACACCATATATTTT.

V gene TRBV4-1 combines with J gene TRBJ1-1; no reliable D call. This CDR3 is 14 amino acids long. V was shortened by 3 bases and J by 2 bases, with 10 bases between the two germline ends. In germline, CDR1 is MGHRA, CDR2 YSYEKL. The CDR3 region is CASSQTTLNTEAFF. DNA of the CDR3: TGCGCCAGCAGCCAGACGACACTCAACACTGAAGCTTTCTTT.

This clone appeared once. V usage is TRBV7-3 and J usage is TRBJ2-2, with 7 bases lining up with TRBD1. V shed 5 bases, J shed 4 bases, and the junction held 4 bases outside the gene matches. Looked up from germline, CDR1 is SGHTA and CDR2 is FQGTGA. The CDR3 spans 14 residues. The CDR3 DNA is TGTGCCAGCAGCCGGGACAGAGCCACCGGGGAGCTGTTTTTT. Encoded protein: CASSRDRATGELFF.